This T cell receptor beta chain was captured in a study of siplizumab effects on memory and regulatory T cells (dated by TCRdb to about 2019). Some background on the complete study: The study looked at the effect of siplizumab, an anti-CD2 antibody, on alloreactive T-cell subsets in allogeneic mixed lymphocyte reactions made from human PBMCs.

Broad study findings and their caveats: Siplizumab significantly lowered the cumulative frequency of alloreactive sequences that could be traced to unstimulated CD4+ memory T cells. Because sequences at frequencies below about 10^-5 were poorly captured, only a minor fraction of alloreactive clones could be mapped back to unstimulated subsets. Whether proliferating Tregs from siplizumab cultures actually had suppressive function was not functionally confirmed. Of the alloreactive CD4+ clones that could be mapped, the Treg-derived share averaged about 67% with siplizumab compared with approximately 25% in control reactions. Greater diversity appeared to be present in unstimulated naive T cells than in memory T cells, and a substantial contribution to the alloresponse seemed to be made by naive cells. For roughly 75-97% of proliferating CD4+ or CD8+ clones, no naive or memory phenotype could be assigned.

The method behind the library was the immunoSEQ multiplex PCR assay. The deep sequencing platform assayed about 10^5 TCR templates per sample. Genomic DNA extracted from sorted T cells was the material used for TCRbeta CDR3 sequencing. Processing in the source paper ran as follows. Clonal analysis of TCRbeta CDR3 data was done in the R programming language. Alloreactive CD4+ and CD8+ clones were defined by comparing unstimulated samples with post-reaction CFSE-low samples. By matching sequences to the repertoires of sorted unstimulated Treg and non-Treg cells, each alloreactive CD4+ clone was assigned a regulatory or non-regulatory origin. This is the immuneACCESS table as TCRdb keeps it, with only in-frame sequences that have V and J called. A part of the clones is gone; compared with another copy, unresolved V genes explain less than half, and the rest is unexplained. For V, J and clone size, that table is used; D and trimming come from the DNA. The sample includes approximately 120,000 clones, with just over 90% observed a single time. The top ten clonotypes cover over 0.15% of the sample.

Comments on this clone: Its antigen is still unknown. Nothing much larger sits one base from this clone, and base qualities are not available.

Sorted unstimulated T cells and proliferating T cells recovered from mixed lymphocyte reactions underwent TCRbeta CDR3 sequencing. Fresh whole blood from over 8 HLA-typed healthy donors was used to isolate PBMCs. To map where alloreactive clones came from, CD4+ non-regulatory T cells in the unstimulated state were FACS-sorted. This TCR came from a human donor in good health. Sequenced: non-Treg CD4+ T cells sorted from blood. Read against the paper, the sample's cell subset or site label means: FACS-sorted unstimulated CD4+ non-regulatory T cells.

The CDR3 loop reads CASSPRRQRDYGYTF. The sequenced DNA is TGTGCCAGCAGTCCACGACGGCAGAGGGACTATGGCTACACCTTC. The V and J genes are TRBV27 and TRBJ1-2; the D gene cannot be named for sure. V and J lose 5 bases and 3 bases, and a span of 16 bases separates them. Via the germline V gene (reference sequence), CDR1 is MNHEY and CDR2 SMNVEV. From the cysteine through the phenylalanine, the CDR3 covers 15 amino acids. Kept here is only the CDR3 DNA, which spans 45 bases and is read in frame from base 1.